Listed below are T cell receptor beta chains from one sample, sequenced in a study of shared clonotypes between healthy human individuals. Libraries were prepared by immunoSEQ multiplex PCR; TCRdb keeps only in-frame clonotypes and omits some of them. The sample has approximately 980,000 clones; approximately 80% are singletons. Sequences were obtained from memory CD4+ T cells sorted from blood. The receptor source for this set is a man aged 18 to 30 in good health. Each CDR3 is given with its conserved first and last residue. The D gene is left open where the match is weak. Clone size appears in some rows only: once, few, many, or a class for an expanded clone.

J gene: TRBJ1-1; clone size: -; V gene: TRBV15; CDR3 length: 14; D gene: -; CDR3 DNA: TGTGCCACCAGCAGAGGTCGTTCGAACACTGAAGCTTTCTTT; CDR3 protein: CATSRGRSNTEAFF
J gene: TRBJ2-5; clone size: -; V gene: TRBV11-2; CDR3 length: 14; D gene: -; CDR3 DNA: TGTGCCAGCAGCCCAGGGTCGGGCGAAGAGACCCAGTACTTC; CDR3 protein: CASSPGSGEETQYF
J gene: TRBJ2-7; clone size: -; V gene: TRBV10-1; CDR3 length: 13; D gene: -; CDR3 DNA: TGCGCCAGCAGTGAGTCCACAGCCTACGAGCAGTACTTC; CDR3 protein: CASSESTAYEQYF
J gene: TRBJ2-5; clone size: -; V gene: TRBV7-6; CDR3 length: 13; D gene: -; CDR3 DNA: TGTGCCAGCAGCTTAGCGGGGCGGTCGGCCCAGTACTTC; CDR3 protein: CASSLAGRSAQYF
J gene: TRBJ2-2; clone size: -; V gene: TRBV5-1; CDR3 length: 15; D gene: TRBD2; CDR3 DNA: TGCGCCAGCAGACCCGCGGGGGGCGGGACCGGGGAGCTGTTTTTT; CDR3 protein: CASRPAGGGTGELFF
J gene: TRBJ2-3; clone size: -; V gene: TRBV5-1; CDR3 length: 15; D gene: -; CDR3 DNA: TGCGCCAGCAGCTTGGGGACCCCACGAGGAGATACGCAGTATTTT; CDR3 protein: CASSLGTPRGDTQYF
J gene: TRBJ2-1; clone size: -; V gene: TRBV5-1; CDR3 length: 15; D gene: -; CDR3 DNA: TGCGCCAGCAGCTTTGGGGGCAGCTCCTACAATGAGCAGTTCTTC; CDR3 protein: CASSFGGSSYNEQFF
J gene: TRBJ1-2; clone size: once; V gene: TRBV19; CDR3 length: 13; D gene: TRBD1; CDR3 DNA: TGTGCCACACAGGGGGCGCGCGGCTATGGCTACACCTTC; CDR3 protein: CATQGARGYGYTF
J gene: TRBJ1-2; clone size: once; V gene: TRBV6-1; CDR3 length: 15; D gene: TRBD1; CDR3 DNA: TGTGCCAGCAGTGAAGGGAGACAGGGAATGCGCGGCTACACCTTC; CDR3 protein: CASSEGRQGMRGYTF
J gene: TRBJ2-3; clone size: -; V gene: TRBV6-1; CDR3 length: 12; D gene: -; CDR3 DNA: TGTGCCAGCATCAACGACGTCGGTACGCAGTATTTT; CDR3 protein: CASINDVGTQYF
J gene: TRBJ2-3; clone size: -; V gene: TRBV5-1; CDR3 length: 17; D gene: -; CDR3 DNA: TGCGCCAGCAGCGATTTCATAACAGGGTTGGGCACAGATACGCAGTATTTT; CDR3 protein: CASSDFITGLGTDTQYF
J gene: TRBJ1-2; clone size: once; V gene: TRBV5-1; CDR3 length: 14; D gene: -; CDR3 DNA: TGCGCCAGCAGCTTGGGGGAACAGTTCTATGGCTACACCTTC; CDR3 protein: CASSLGEQFYGYTF
J gene: TRBJ1-1; clone size: -; V gene: TRBV4-2; CDR3 length: 15; D gene: TRBD1; CDR3 DNA: TGTGCCAGCAGCCAAGAGACAGGGAGGAACACTGAAGCTTTCTTT; CDR3 protein: CASSQETGRNTEAFF
J gene: TRBJ1-6; clone size: -; V gene: TRBV6-5; CDR3 length: 15; D gene: -; CDR3 DNA: TGTGCCAGCAGTTCTAACCCGGGTCTTAATTCACCCCTCCACTTT; CDR3 protein: CASSSNPGLNSPLHF
J gene: TRBJ2-5; clone size: -; V gene: TRBV7-9; CDR3 length: 13; D gene: -; CDR3 DNA: TGTGCCAGCAGCTCACAGTACCAAGAGACCCAGTACTTC; CDR3 protein: CASSSQYQETQYF
J gene: TRBJ1-3; clone size: -; V gene: TRBV18; CDR3 length: 14; D gene: -; CDR3 DNA: TGTGCCAGCTCACCATCGGTGACCGGAAACACCATATATTTT; CDR3 protein: CASSPSVTGNTIYF
J gene: TRBJ2-5; clone size: -; V gene: TRBV18; CDR3 length: 17; D gene: -; CDR3 DNA: TGTGCCAGCTCCCCGCCCATGAGGGGGACTCTCCAAGAGACCCAGTACTTC; CDR3 protein: CASSPPMRGTLQETQYF
J gene: TRBJ2-1; clone size: few; V gene: TRBV27; CDR3 length: 12; D gene: -; CDR3 DNA: TGTGCCAGCAGCCCGGGCAAGAATGAGCAGTTCTTC; CDR3 protein: CASSPGKNEQFF
J gene: TRBJ1-4; clone size: -; V gene: TRBV5-6; CDR3 length: 15; D gene: -; CDR3 DNA: TGTGCCAGCAGCTTGATCACAGGCCGTAATGAAAAACTGTTTTTT; CDR3 protein: CASSLITGRNEKLFF
J gene: TRBJ1-5; clone size: -; V gene: TRBV5-1; CDR3 length: 14; D gene: -; CDR3 DNA: TGCGCCAGCAGCTTTGGGGGGAGAAATCAGCCCCAGCATTTT; CDR3 protein: CASSFGGRNQPQHF
J gene: TRBJ1-6; clone size: -; V gene: TRBV6-5; CDR3 length: 14; D gene: -; CDR3 DNA: TGTGCCAGCAGTTGGACGGTAGATAATTCACCCCTCCACTTT; CDR3 protein: CASSWTVDNSPLHF
J gene: TRBJ2-7; clone size: -; V gene: TRBV29-1; CDR3 length: 13; D gene: -; CDR3 DNA: TGCAGCGCCGAGGACGGGAGCTCCTACGAGCAGTACTTC; CDR3 protein: CSAEDGSSYEQYF
J gene: TRBJ2-7; clone size: -; V gene: TRBV5-1; CDR3 length: 15; D gene: TRBD1; CDR3 DNA: TGCGCCAGCAGCCCGATGGGGGACAGGGCACTCGGGCAGTACTTC; CDR3 protein: CASSPMGDRALGQYF
J gene: TRBJ2-5; clone size: few; V gene: TRBV7-9; CDR3 length: 14; D gene: TRBD1; CDR3 DNA: TGTGCCAGCAGCGCTACAGGGGGCAGGGAGACCCAGTACTTC; CDR3 protein: CASSATGGRETQYF
J gene: TRBJ2-6; clone size: -; V gene: TRBV5-6; CDR3 length: 15; D gene: -; CDR3 DNA: TGTGCCAGCAGCGACTGGAGCTCTGGGGCCAACGTCCTGACTTTC; CDR3 protein: CASSDWSSGANVLTF
J gene: TRBJ1-1; clone size: -; V gene: TRBV4-1; CDR3 length: 13; D gene: -; CDR3 DNA: TGCGCCAGCAGCCAAGTCGCCTACACTGAAGCTTTCTTT; CDR3 protein: CASSQVAYTEAFF
J gene: TRBJ2-7; clone size: once; V gene: TRBV7-2; CDR3 length: 18; D gene: -; CDR3 DNA: TGTGCCAGCAGCTTATACAGGACATCGCCTCTGGGCTCCTACGAGCAGTACTTC; CDR3 protein: CASSLYRTSPLGSYEQYF
J gene: TRBJ2-2; clone size: -; V gene: TRBV4-1; CDR3 length: 16; D gene: TRBD1; CDR3 DNA: TGCGCCAGCAGCCAAGCTCCGGGACAGGCAACCGGGGAGCTGTTTTTT; CDR3 protein: CASSQAPGQATGELFF
J gene: TRBJ1-4; clone size: few; V gene: TRBV5-1; CDR3 length: 15; D gene: -; CDR3 DNA: TGCGCCAGCAGCTTGGCCGGAAGGGGGGATGAAAAACTGTTTTTT; CDR3 protein: CASSLAGRGDEKLFF
J gene: TRBJ2-7; clone size: -; V gene: TRBV5-6; CDR3 length: 16; D gene: TRBD2; CDR3 DNA: TGTGCCAGCAGCCGAGAACGTAGCGGGGGGGCCAACGAGCAGTACTTC; CDR3 protein: CASSRERSGGANEQYF
J gene: TRBJ2-1; clone size: -; V gene: TRBV15; CDR3 length: 15; D gene: TRBD1; CDR3 DNA: TGTGCCACCAGCAGAGGGGACAGGGGCTACAATGAGCAGTTCTTC; CDR3 protein: CATSRGDRGYNEQFF
J gene: TRBJ2-3; clone size: -; V gene: TRBV13; CDR3 length: 16; D gene: -; CDR3 DNA: TGTGCCAGCAGCTTAAAGGTGGGAGGTTACACAGATACGCAGTATTTT; CDR3 protein: CASSLKVGGYTDTQYF
J gene: TRBJ2-3; clone size: -; V gene: TRBV28; CDR3 length: 14; D gene: TRBD2; CDR3 DNA: TGTGCCAGCAGTTACCTAGCGGTTACAGATACGCAGTATTTT; CDR3 protein: CASSYLAVTDTQYF
J gene: TRBJ2-7; clone size: -; V gene: TRBV7-2; CDR3 length: 15; D gene: TRBD2; CDR3 DNA: TGTGCCAGCAGCTTATCGACTAGCGCCGCCTACGAGCAGTACTTC; CDR3 protein: CASSLSTSAAYEQYF
J gene: TRBJ2-7; clone size: -; V gene: TRBV21-1; CDR3 length: 15; D gene: -; CDR3 DNA: TGTGCCAGCAGCAAAGCCATGTTTCATGAGGGCGAGCAGTACTTC; CDR3 protein: CASSKAMFHEGEQYF
J gene: TRBJ2-1; clone size: -; V gene: TRBV5-1; CDR3 length: 17; D gene: -; CDR3 DNA: TGCGCCAGCAGCTTGGTTTCCGGACGGGATATCGACAATGAGCAGTTCTTC; CDR3 protein: CASSLVSGRDIDNEQFF
J gene: TRBJ1-2; clone size: many; V gene: TRBV11-2; CDR3 length: 15; D gene: -; CDR3 DNA: TGTGCCAGCAGCTTAGGGGAAGGGCCAAACTATGGCTACACCTTC; CDR3 protein: CASSLGEGPNYGYTF
J gene: TRBJ2-5; clone size: -; V gene: TRBV30; CDR3 length: 13; D gene: -; CDR3 DNA: TGTGCCTGGAATCAGGGGCTAGGAGAGACCCAGTACTTC; CDR3 protein: CAWNQGLGETQYF
J gene: TRBJ2-6; clone size: -; V gene: TRBV19; CDR3 length: 19; D gene: TRBD1; CDR3 DNA: TGTGCCAGTACCCAGCAGGGGGGACAGGGGAGTTCTAGGGCCAACGTCCTGACTTTC; CDR3 protein: CASTQQGGQGSSRANVLTF
J gene: TRBJ2-1; clone size: -; V gene: TRBV10-3; CDR3 length: 16; D gene: TRBD1; CDR3 DNA: TGTGCCATCAGTGAGGGGCTTAACAGGGGAGACAATGAGCAGTTCTTC; CDR3 protein: CAISEGLNRGDNEQFF
J gene: TRBJ2-5; clone size: -; V gene: TRBV6-1; CDR3 length: 18; D gene: -; CDR3 DNA: TGTGCCAGCAGTGAATCCCGGGTAGGCAGGGGGACTGGAGAGACCCAGTACTTC; CDR3 protein: CASSESRVGRGTGETQYF
J gene: TRBJ2-7; clone size: -; V gene: TRBV10-3; CDR3 length: 15; D gene: TRBD1; CDR3 DNA: TGTGCCATCACCCGATCGCGGGACAGGACCTACGAGCAGTACTTC; CDR3 protein: CAITRSRDRTYEQYF
J gene: TRBJ2-7; clone size: -; V gene: TRBV6-5; CDR3 length: 15; D gene: TRBD1; CDR3 DNA: TGTGCCAGCAGCTCCGGGACAGTCTCTTCAGGCGAGCAGTACTTC; CDR3 protein: CASSSGTVSSGEQYF
J gene: TRBJ1-5; clone size: -; V gene: TRBV30; CDR3 length: 16; D gene: -; CDR3 DNA: TGTGCCTGGAGTGCACCTTCATCAGGCTTCAATCAGCCCCAGCATTTT; CDR3 protein: CAWSAPSSGFNQPQHF
J gene: TRBJ1-5; clone size: -; V gene: TRBV19; CDR3 length: 16; D gene: -; CDR3 DNA: TGTGCCAGTAGTATAGTTGGAGGGGTAGGCAATCAGCCCCAGCATTTT; CDR3 protein: CASSIVGGVGNQPQHF
J gene: TRBJ1-5; clone size: -; V gene: TRBV28; CDR3 length: 14; D gene: -; CDR3 DNA: TGTGCCAGCAGCCCTACAGGGAGGGGGCAGCCCCAGCATTTT; CDR3 protein: CASSPTGRGQPQHF
J gene: TRBJ2-3; clone size: -; V gene: TRBV9; CDR3 length: 16; D gene: TRBD2; CDR3 DNA: TGTGCCAGCAGCGGGAGACTAGCGGGAGGGCCTTATACGCAGTATTTT; CDR3 protein: CASSGRLAGGPYTQYF
J gene: TRBJ1-1; clone size: -; V gene: TRBV19; CDR3 length: 13; D gene: TRBD1; CDR3 DNA: TGTGCCAGTAGTATAACAGGGGTCTCTCGAGCTTTCTTT; CDR3 protein: CASSITGVSRAFF